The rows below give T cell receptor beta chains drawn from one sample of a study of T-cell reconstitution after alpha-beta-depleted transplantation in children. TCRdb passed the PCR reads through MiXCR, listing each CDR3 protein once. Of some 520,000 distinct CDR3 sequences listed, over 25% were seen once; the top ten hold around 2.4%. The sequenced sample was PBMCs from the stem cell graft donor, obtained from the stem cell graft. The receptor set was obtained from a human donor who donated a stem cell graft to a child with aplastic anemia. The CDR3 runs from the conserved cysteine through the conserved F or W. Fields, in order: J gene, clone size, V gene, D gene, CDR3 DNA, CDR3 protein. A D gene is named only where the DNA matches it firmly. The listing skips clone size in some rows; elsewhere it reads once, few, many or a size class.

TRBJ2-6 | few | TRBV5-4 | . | TGTGCCAGCAGCCAAGGACTTGAAGGGGCCAACGTCCTGACTTTC | CASSQGLEGANVLTF
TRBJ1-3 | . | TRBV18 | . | TGTGCCAGCTCACTAACAAGCCTCTCTGGAAACACCATATATTTT | CASSLTSLSGNTIYF
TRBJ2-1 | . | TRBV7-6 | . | TGTGCCAGCAGCTTGGAAGGACAATACAATGAGCAGTTCTTC | CASSLEGQYNEQFF
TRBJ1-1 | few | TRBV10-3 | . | TGTGCCATCAGTGATGCCCAACAGGCCCTGAACACTGAAGCTTTCTTT | CAISDAQQALNTEAFF
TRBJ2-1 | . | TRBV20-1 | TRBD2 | TGCAGTGCTAGTGATCTACACTGGCGGGGGGGGGATGAGCAGTTCTTC | CSASDLHWRGGDEQFF
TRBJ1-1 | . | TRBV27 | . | TGTGCCAGCAGTTTATTTGGACGGACCGAAGCTTTCTTT | CASSLFGRTEAFF
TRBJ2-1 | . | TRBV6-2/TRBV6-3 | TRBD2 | TGTGCCAGCAGTTACGGGCGGCTAGCGGGAGGAAATGAGCAGTTCTTC | CASSYGRLAGGNEQFF
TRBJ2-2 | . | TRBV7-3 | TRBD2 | TGTGCCAGCAGCTTATGGGGCACTAGCGAAAACACCGGGGAGCTGTTTTTT | CASSLWGTSENTGELFF
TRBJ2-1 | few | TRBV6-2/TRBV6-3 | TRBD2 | TGTGCCAGCAGACATACTCGAGGTGCAGCGGGAGCCTCCTCCTACAATGAGCAGTTCTTC | CASRHTRGAAGASSYNEQFF
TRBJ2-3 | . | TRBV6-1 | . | TGTGCCAGCAGTGAAAGTTTCCAGGCTCGAGCAGATACGCAGTATTTT | CASSESFQARADTQYF
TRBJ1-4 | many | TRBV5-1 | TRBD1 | TGCGCCAGCAGTCTCTGGACAGGGGATAATGAAAAACTGTTTTTT | CASSLWTGDNEKLFF
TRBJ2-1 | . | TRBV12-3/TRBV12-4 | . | TGTGCCAGCAGTTTGGAAGTACTGGAGCAGTTCTTC | CASSLEVLEQFF
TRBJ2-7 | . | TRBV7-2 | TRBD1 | TGTGCCAGCAACTCCGACCGACAGGGGACGACCTACGAGCAGTACTTC | CASNSDRQGTTYEQYF
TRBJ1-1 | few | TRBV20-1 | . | TGCAGTGCTACCCGGACAGATCGTACTGAAGCTTTCTTT | CSATRTDRTEAFF
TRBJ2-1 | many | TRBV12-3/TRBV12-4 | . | TGTGCCAGCAGTTTAGCCCGGGACAAATACGACAATGAGCAGTTCTTC | CASSLARDKYDNEQFF
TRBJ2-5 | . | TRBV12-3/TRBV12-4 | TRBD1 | TGTGCCAGCAGCCGGGGACAGGAACGGACCCAGTACTTC | CASSRGQERTQYF
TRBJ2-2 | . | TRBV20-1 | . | TGCAGTGCTAGGGCTAGCAACACCGGGGAGCTGTTTTTT | CSARASNTGELFF
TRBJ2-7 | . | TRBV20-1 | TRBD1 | TGCAGTATCCGGGACAGGGACTACGAGCAGTACTTC | CSIRDRDYEQYF
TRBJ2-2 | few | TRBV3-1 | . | TGTGCCAGCAGCCAAGGTCCCGCGGCCGGGGAGCTGTTTTTT | CASSQGPAAGELFF
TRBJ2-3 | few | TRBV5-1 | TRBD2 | TGCGCCAGCAGCTCCCTAGCGGAAGACACAGATACGCAGTATTTT | CASSSLAEDTDTQYF
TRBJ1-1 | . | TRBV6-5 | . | TGTGCCAGCGGTTCGGACGGAAGCCTAAGGGACACTGAAGCTTTCTTT | CASGSDGSLRDTEAFF
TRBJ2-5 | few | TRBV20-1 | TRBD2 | TGCAGTGCTATAAGCCCAGCGGGAAGGGAGACCCAGTACTTC | CSAISPAGRETQYF
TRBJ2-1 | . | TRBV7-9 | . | TGTGCCAGCAGCTTGGGGGGACTGGGGAGCTCCTACAATGAGCAGTTCTTC | CASSLGGLGSSYNEQFF
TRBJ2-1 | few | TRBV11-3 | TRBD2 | TGTGCCAGCAGCTTAGGGACTAGCGGCGTAAATGAGCAGTTCTTC | CASSLGTSGVNEQFF
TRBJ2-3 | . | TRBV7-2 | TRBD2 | TGTGCCAGCAACCCGGGACTAGCGGGGAGCACAGATACGCAGTATTTT | CASNPGLAGSTDTQYF
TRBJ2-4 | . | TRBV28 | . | TGTGCCAGCAGTGTGGAGGGGGGCGGGGACATTCAGTACTTC | CASSVEGGGDIQYF
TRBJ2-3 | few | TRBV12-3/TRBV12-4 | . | TGTGCCAGCAGTTACCGGGGAGCAGATACGCAGTATTTT | CASSYRGADTQYF
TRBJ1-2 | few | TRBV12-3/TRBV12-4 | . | TGTGCCAGCAGTCCGGGGACGGCAGGTGGCTACACCTTC | CASSPGTAGGYTF
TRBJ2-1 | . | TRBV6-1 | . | TGTGCCAGCAGTCCCGACTACGCGACTAGGAATGAGCAGTTCTTC | CASSPDYATRNEQFF
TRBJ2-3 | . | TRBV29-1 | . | TGCAGCGTCCTTATCCAGGGAGATACGCAGTATTTT | CSVLIQGDTQYF
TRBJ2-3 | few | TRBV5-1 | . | TGCGCCAGCAGCGAATTGGGCGAAAGCACAGATACGCAGTATTTT | CASSELGESTDTQYF
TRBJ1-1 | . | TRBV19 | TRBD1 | TGTGCCAGTAGTACCGGGACAGGGGGCTACACTGAAGCTTTCTTT | CASSTGTGGYTEAFF
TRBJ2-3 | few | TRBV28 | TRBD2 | TGTGCCAGCACCCGCGGGGGACTCACCCTCACAGATACGCAGTATTTT | CASTRGGLTLTDTQYF
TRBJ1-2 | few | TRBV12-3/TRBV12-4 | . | TGTGCCAGCAGTCTCGTCGGGGCGGCCCCTTTTAACTATGGCTACACCTTC | CASSLVGAAPFNYGYTF
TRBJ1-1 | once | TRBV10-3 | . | TGTGCCATCAGGACGACAGGAAAGAACACTGAAGCTTTCTTT | CAIRTTGKNTEAFF
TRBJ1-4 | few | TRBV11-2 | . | TGTGCCAGCAGTAATGGGGGTTCTGAAAAACTGTTTTTT | CASSNGGSEKLFF
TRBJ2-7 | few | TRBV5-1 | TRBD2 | TGCGCCAGCAGATGGACTAGCGGGAGGTCCTACGAGCAGTACTTC | CASRWTSGRSYEQYF
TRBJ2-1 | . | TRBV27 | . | TGTGCCAGCAGTTTATCGGTGGCCAGGGGGGATAATGAGCAGTTCTTC | CASSLSVARGDNEQFF
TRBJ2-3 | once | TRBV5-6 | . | TGTGCCAGCAGCTTTTGGAGGCTCGAGACAGATACGCAGTATTTT | CASSFWRLETDTQYF
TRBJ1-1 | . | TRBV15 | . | TGTGCCACCAGCAGGGACCGCCATTGGGACACTGAAGCTTTCTTT | CATSRDRHWDTEAFF
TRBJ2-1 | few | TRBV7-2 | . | TGTGCCAGCAGCCGCGGCGGGGATAGTAGCTCCTACAATGAGCAGTTCTTC | CASSRGGDSSSYNEQFF
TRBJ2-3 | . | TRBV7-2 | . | TGTGCCAGCACCCTATGGGGCCCTGGTGATACGCAGTATTTT | CASTLWGPGDTQYF